This T cell receptor beta chain was captured by sequencing in a study of shared clonotypes between healthy human individuals. Whole-study findings and limits: Sequencing depth was expected to affect clonotype sharing among donors. Naive subsets usually exceeded memory subsets in estimated richness. Relative to clonotypes present in all four donors, those not shared had lower generation probabilities.

CDR1 SGHNT and CDR2 YYREEE come from the germline V gene (reference sequence). CDR3 length equals 15 residues. Trimming cost V 1 base and J 4 bases, with 12 bases left between them. Deep level was the assay's run setting. Profiled with immunoSEQ multiplex PCR; TCRdb holds only in-frame clones, not every one. The sample lists about 2,100,000 clones; under 95% were seen once. As concerns this clone: The antigen remains unidentified.

Naive CD8 populations comprised CD45RO-negative cells positively selected for CCR7, excluding terminally differentiated effector memory CD45RA+ cells. The sequence derives from a man between 18 and 29 years old in good health. Some clones in this sample may be carry-over from other donors' samples. The chain is built from TRBV5-4 and TRBJ2-1; D is unresolved. Specimen: naive CD8+ T cells from PBMCs. CDR3 in amino acids: CASSLRSGDYNEQFF. The CDR3 DNA reads TGTGCCAGCAGCTTGCGCTCAGGCGATTACAATGAGCAGTTCTTC.